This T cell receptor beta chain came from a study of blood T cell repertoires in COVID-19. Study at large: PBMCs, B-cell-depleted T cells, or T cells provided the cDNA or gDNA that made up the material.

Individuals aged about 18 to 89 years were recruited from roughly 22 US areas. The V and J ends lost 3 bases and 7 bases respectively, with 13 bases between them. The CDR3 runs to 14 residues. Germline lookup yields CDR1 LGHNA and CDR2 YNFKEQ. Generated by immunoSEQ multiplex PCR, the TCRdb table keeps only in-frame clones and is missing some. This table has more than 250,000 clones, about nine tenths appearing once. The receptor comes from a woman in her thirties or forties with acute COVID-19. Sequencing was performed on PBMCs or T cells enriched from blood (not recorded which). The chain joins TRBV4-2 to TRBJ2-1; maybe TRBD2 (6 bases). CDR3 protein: CASSQGGIQNEQFF. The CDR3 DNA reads TGTGCCAGCAGCCAGGGCGGGATTCAGAATGAGCAGTTCTTC.